The 26 T cell receptor beta chains in this list originate from one sample, sequenced in a study of CXCR3-negative and CXCR3-positive naive CD8 T cells. Libraries were UMI-labeled 5' RACE TRB cDNA. TCRdb derives one entry per CDR3 protein from the 5' RACE reads, leaving out DNA. Its clone listing holds tens of thousands of distinct CDR3 sequences. The sequenced material came from naive CXCR3- CD8+ T cells from blood. Subset in this sample: CD45RO-CCR7+CD27+CD95- naive CD8+ T cells lacking CXCR3 (TNR3-). These receptors all come from a human donor in good health. Some clones in this sample may be carry-over from other donors' samples.

The gene calls are TRBV5-4 and TRBJ2-3; TCRdb reports TRBD1, a call that lacks DNA to check it against. In germline, CDR1 is SGHNT, CDR2 YYREEE (reference sequence). The CDR3 is made up of 15 amino acids. CDR3 amino acids: CASSLVSGGGDTQYF.

This rearrangement joins TRBV7-9 to TRBJ1-4; the TCRdb call, TRBD1, lacks DNA for checking. In germline, CDR1 is SEHNR, CDR2 FQNEAQ (reference sequence). The CDR3 sequence is 16 residues long. The CDR3 spells CASSLSTGDKKSKLFF. Based on the CDR3 plus reference TRBV7-9 and TRBJ1-4, the full variable domain is DTGVSQNPRHKITKRGQNVTFRCDPISEHNRLYWYRQTLGQGPEFLTYFQNEAQLEKSRLLSDRFSAERPKGSFSTLEIQRTEQGDSAMYLCASSLSTGDKKSKLFFGSGTQLSVL.

This chain's CDR3 is CASSSLRGGVWNTGELFF. The chain joins TRBV12-3 or TRBV12-4 to TRBJ2-2; there is no DNA to check the TCRdb D call of TRBD2. CDR3 length: 18 residues.

This chain links TRBV6-2 or TRBV6-3 with TRBJ2-1; TCRdb picks TRBD2, but there is no DNA to check that call. The germline gives CDR1 MNHEY, CDR2 SVGEGT. The CDR3 consists of 13 residues. CDR3 sequence reads: CASSSGGVYEQFF.

The chain couples TRBV29-1 to TRBJ2-2. The CDR3 is 11 residues long. The germline V gene encodes CDR1 SQVTM and CDR2 ANQGSEA. This CDR3 reads CSVLNTGELFF.

The chain has TRBV9 and TRBJ1-2; TCRdb designates TRBD1, a call that cannot be tested without DNA. Germline CDR1 is SGDLS and CDR2 is YYNGEE. The CDR3 loop spans 13 amino acids. CDR3 residues: CASSQVGGEGYTF.

This sequence joins TRBV7-3 and TRBJ1-5; TCRdb designates TRBD1, a call that cannot be tested without DNA. This CDR3 contains 19 residues. Germline assignment: CDR1 SGHTA and CDR2 FQGTGA. The CDR3 protein is CASSYKDRQVDYSNQPQHF.

The chain employs TRBV7-2 and TRBJ2-7; the D call from TCRdb, TRBD2, cannot be confirmed without DNA. This CDR3 spans 18 amino acids. Looked up from germline, CDR1 is SGHTA and CDR2 is FQGNSA. The CDR3 reads CASSPLAGGGGPQAEQYF.

V is TRBV5-1 and J is TRBJ2-1; TCRdb reports TRBD2, a call that lacks DNA to check it against. The CDR3 length is 18 residues. Per the germline V gene, CDR1 is SGHRS and CDR2 is YFSETQ. The CDR3 reads CASSLRASGATSYNEQFF.

The chain combines TRBV6-2 or TRBV6-3 with TRBJ1-1; TCRdb proposes TRBD1, but this gene call is untestable without DNA. The CDR3 length is 12 residues. Per germline, CDR1 MNHEY and CDR2 SVGEGT. CDR3 sequence: CASNQGSTEAFF.

The rearrangement uses TRBV29-1 and TRBJ2-2; the D call from TCRdb, TRBD1, cannot be confirmed without DNA. The germline gives CDR1 SQVTM, CDR2 ANQGSEA. The CDR3 spans 12 residues. The CDR3 region is CSVDGATGELFF.

The chain combines TRBV29-1 with TRBJ2-5; checking the TCRdb D call of TRBD2 is not possible without DNA. Germline V gives CDR1 SQVTM, CDR2 ANQGSEA. CDR3 length equals 13 residues. The CDR3: CSVVGLLQETQYF.

The CDR3 sequence is CASSLTSGGEVDTQYF. The rearrangement links TRBV4-3 to TRBJ2-3; the TRBD2 assignment by TCRdb is unverifiable without DNA. The V gene's germline CDR1 is LGHNA and CDR2 YSLEER. The CDR3 totals 16 residues.

The chain carries TRBV6-4 and TRBJ1-2. The CDR3 sequence is 16 residues long. Germline loops: CDR1 MRHNA, CDR2 SNTAGT. CDR3 region: CARSDSKRQLNYGCTF.

V and J are TRBV30 and TRBJ2-7; the D call from TCRdb, TRBD2, cannot be confirmed without DNA. This CDR3 is built from 12 residues. From germline, CDR1 is GTSNPN and CDR2 SVGIG (reference sequence). The CDR3 region is CAWSVSGYEQYF.

The rearrangement uses TRBV28 and TRBJ2-4; TCRdb proposes TRBD2, but this gene call is untestable without DNA. The CDR3 runs to 15 residues. Looked up from germline, CDR1 is MDHEN and CDR2 is SYDVKM. The chain's CDR3 is CASTSTSGPKNIQNF.

The chain recombines TRBV21-1 with TRBJ2-7. TRBV21-1 is given as a pseudogene. The CDR3 length is 16 residues. The CDR3 loop reads CASSKGYFSAYYEQYF.

V and J are TRBV11-2 and TRBJ2-7. The CDR3 has 13 residues. CDR1 and CDR2 from the germline V gene are SGHAT and FQNNGV. The CDR3 protein is CASSLLSSYEQYF.

This chain uses TRBV3-1 with TRBJ2-5. The CDR3 is 12 residues long. Germline CDR1 and CDR2: LGHDT and YNNKEL (reference sequence). CDR3 region: CASSRLQETQYF.

This chain links TRBV29-1 with TRBJ2-1; there is no DNA to check the TCRdb D call of TRBD2. Germline lookup yields CDR1 SQVTM and CDR2 ANQGSEA. The CDR3 is 18 amino acids. The CDR3 loop reads CSAAGRTSGSRAYNEQFF.

The chain joins TRBV28 to TRBJ2-2; with no DNA, the TCRdb D assignment of TRBD1 cannot be verified. Germline V gives CDR1 MDHEN, CDR2 SYDVKM. The CDR3 is 15 amino acids. The CDR3 here is CASSTEGANTGELFF. Supplemented by reference TRBV28 and TRBJ2-2, the full variable domain reads DVKVTQSSRYLVKRTGEKVFLECVQDMDHENMFWYRQDPGLGLRLIYFSYDVKMKEKGDIPEGYSVSREKKERFSLILESASTNQTSMYLCASSTEGANTGELFFGEGSRLTVL.

The J gene is TRBJ1-2, the V gene TRBV29-1. The V gene's germline CDR1 is SQVTM and CDR2 ANQGSEA. This CDR3 is 13 amino acids long. CDR3 residues: CSGGPLGSIGYTF. Variable domain in full (rest from reference TRBV29-1 and TRBJ1-2): SAVISQKPSRDICQRGTSLTIQCQVDSQVTMMFWYRQQPGQSLTLIATANQGSEATYESGFVIDKFPISRPNLTFSTLTVSNMSPEDSSIYLCSGGPLGSIGYTFGSGTRLTVV.

The chain links TRBV7-3 to TRBJ2-5; TCRdb picks TRBD2, but there is no DNA to check that call. Germline V gene lookup returns CDR1 SGHTA and CDR2 FQGTGA. The CDR3 is 16 residues long. This CDR3 is CASSPTSGGVEETQYF.

The gene calls are TRBV29-1 and TRBJ1-2; TCRdb returns TRBD1, unconfirmable since there is no DNA. The CDR3 has 12 amino acids. Germline V gene lookup returns CDR1 SQVTM and CDR2 ANQGSEA. This chain's CDR3 is CSAQGGPYGYTF.

The chain couples TRBV19 to TRBJ2-3; TCRdb returns TRBD2, unconfirmable since there is no DNA. Germline CDR1 LNHDA, CDR2 SQIVND (reference sequence). The CDR3 length is 16 residues. CDR3 amino acids: CASSVRLAGGPDTQYF. Filled out from reference TRBV19 and TRBJ2-3, the complete variable domain reads DGGITQSPKYLFRKEGQNVTLSCEQNLNHDAMYWYRQDPGQGLRLIYYSQIVNDFQKGDIAEGYSVSREKKESFPLTVTSAQKNPTAFYLCASSVRLAGGPDTQYFGPGTRLTVL.

Here the CDR3 reads CASSSEGDEQYF. The chain has TRBV5-1 and TRBJ2-7. There are 12 residues in the CDR3. Germline CDR1 SGHRS, CDR2 YFSETQ.